The 23 T cell receptor beta chains below come from one sample, sequenced in a study of PD-1 blockade in classical Hodgkin lymphoma. The assay was immunoSEQ multiplex PCR, and TCRdb's table has in-frame clones only and misses some. The data hold more than 13,000 clones, with about 73% observed a single time. All trial patients relapsed after autologous stem cell transplantation. The material was peripheral blood mononuclear cells (PBMCs), obtained before the second cycle of nivolumab. These receptors originate from a human donor with classical Hodgkin lymphoma.

The V and J genes are TRBV18 and TRBJ1-2; D remains ambiguous. The V gene lost 0 bases and the J gene lost 1 base, with 3 bases spanning the gap. The CDR3 length is 13 residues. CDR1 and CDR2 from the germline V gene are KGHSH and LQKENI. CDR3 residues: CASSPPINYGYTF. CDR3 nucleotide sequence: TGTGCCAGCTCACCACCAATTAACTATGGCTACACCTTC.

The chain couples TRBV5-1 to TRBJ1-6; a weak D match, TRBD1 (6 bases). This CDR3 region has 16 residues. The germline CDR1 and CDR2 sequences are SGHRS and YFSETQ. With 4 bases removed from V and 0 bases from J, the gap between germline ends came to 11 bases. The CDR3 loop reads CASSPQGSSYNSPLHF. The CDR3 DNA sequence: TGCGCCAGCAGCCCCCAGGGGAGCTCCTATAATTCACCCCTCCACTTT.

The rearrangement uses TRBV18 and TRBJ1-2, with TRBD1 identical over 9 bases. Germline CDR1 reads KGHSH; CDR2 reads LQKENI. V shed 3 bases and J 10 bases; nucleotides not matched to a gene: 12. The CDR3 consists of 15 residues. Written as DNA, the CDR3 is TGTGCCAGCTCACCGTCCCCCGACAGGGGGTACGCCTACACCTTC. Its translation is CASSPSPDRGYAYTF.

This clone counts as medium-sized (0.01 to 0.1%). This chain uses TRBV4-3 with TRBJ2-3; D is unresolved. Germline loops: CDR1 LGHNA, CDR2 YSLEER. V dropped 0 bases and J dropped 6 bases, with 10 bases sitting between them. The CDR3 is 14 amino acids. The CDR3 loop reads CASSQENGADTQYF. In DNA, the CDR3 is TGCGCCAGCAGCCAAGAAAATGGAGCTGATACGCAGTATTTT.

This clone showed up just once. The chain combines TRBV2 with TRBJ1-2; D is unclear. Germline V gives CDR1 SNHLY, CDR2 FYNNEI. This CDR3 contains 18 residues. Trimming took off 2 bases at V and 0 bases at J, with 19 bases between the two ends. CDR3 sequence: CASSEYPPSMGTNYGYTF. The DNA of the CDR3 is TGTGCCAGCAGTGAATACCCCCCCTCGATGGGGACTAACTATGGCTACACCTTC.

The genes are TRBV5-4 and TRBJ1-1; 7 nucleotides match TRBD1. V lost 3 bases and J lost 4; bases outside the gene matches: 9. The germline V gene has CDR1 SGHNT and CDR2 YYREEE (reference sequence). The CDR3 is made up of 15 amino acids. The CDR3 nucleotides read TGTGCCAGCAGCTCAGGGGGGTCGGGCGTCACTGAAGCTTTCTTT. It codes for CASSSGGSGVTEAFF.

The chain is built from TRBV5-1 and TRBJ1-1; the D gene is possibly TRBD1 (6 bases). CDR1 is SGHRS and CDR2 is YFSETQ in the germline V gene. The CDR3 loop spans 16 amino acids. Trimming took off 0 bases at V and 2 bases at J, with 14 bases between the two ends. For the CDR3, the DNA is TGCGCCAGCAGCTTGGTGTGGGGGGCTGGAAACACTGAAGCTTTCTTT. Protein sequence: CASSLVWGAGNTEAFF.

V and J are TRBV6-1 and TRBJ2-7; a possible D gene is TRBD1 (5 bases). Trimming left V 4 bases short and J 3 bases short, with 7 bases between. Germline assignment: CDR1 MNHNS and CDR2 SASEGT. The CDR3 totals 12 residues. The DNA for the CDR3 is TGTGCCAGCAGTGCACAGGACTACGAGCAGTACTTC. This sequence encodes CASSAQDYEQYF.

The genes are TRBV2 and TRBJ2-2; 9 bases are a match to TRBD1. The V segment lost 7 bases and the J segment 5 bases; nucleotides outside the gene matches: 2. This CDR3 region has 13 residues. Germline CDR1 is SNHLY and CDR2 is FYNNEI. In DNA form, the CDR3 reads TGTGCCAGCACGGGACAGGGTACCGGGGAGCTGTTTTTT. Its protein product is CASTGQGTGELFF.

CDR3 sequence reads: CASSLRWDGGRDTQYF. Here the CDR3 DNA reads TGTGCCAGCAGCTTAAGATGGGACGGCGGAAGAGATACGCAGTATTTT. The chain couples TRBV7-2 to TRBJ2-3, with D possibly called TRBD1 or TRBD2 (5 bases each). Deletions cut 2 bases from V and 5 bases from J, with 17 bases between. The CDR3 sequence is 16 residues long. Looked up from germline, CDR1 is SGHTA and CDR2 is FQGNSA.

The chain is built from TRBV18 and TRBJ2-5; D unclear. The CDR3 covers 13 residues. The ends were cut back, 3 bases at V and 2 bases at J, with 7 bases in the middle. Germline CDR1 is KGHSH and CDR2 is LQKENI. The CDR3 sequence: CASSPLMQETQYF. The CDR3 DNA is TGTGCCAGCTCACCGTTGATGCAAGAGACCCAGTACTTC.

This clone is medium-sized by share. The V and J genes are TRBV7-2 and TRBJ2-5, with 8 bases aligning to TRBD2. The CDR3 consists of 16 residues. The V segment lost 0 bases and the J segment 1 base; nucleotides outside the gene matches: 4. Per the germline V gene, CDR1 is SGHTA and CDR2 is FQGNSA. This chain's CDR3 is CASSLAGTRGQETQYF. The CDR3 nucleotides are TGTGCCAGCAGCTTAGCCGGGACTAGGGGCCAAGAGACCCAGTACTTC.

The rearrangement joins TRBV9 to TRBJ2-1; D possibly corresponds to TRBD1 (5 bases). The germline CDR1 and CDR2 sequences are SGDLS and YYNGEE. The CDR3 is made up of 12 amino acids. V lost 4 bases, J lost 6 bases, and 8 bases lay in between. The CDR3 DNA follows: TGTGCCAGCAGCCTAGGGGTCAATGAGCAGTTCTTC. Its protein product is CASSLGVNEQFF.

With respect to this clone: The junction shows a germline mismatch at one end, possibly a read error. V and J are TRBV5-4 and TRBJ1-5; D not certain. The CDR3 contains 15 residues. Germline CDR1 is SGHNT and CDR2 is YYREEE (reference sequence). CDR3 in amino acids: CASSQDWELGQPQHF. CDR3 nucleotides: TGCGCCAGCAGCCAAGATTGGGAGTTGGGTCAGCCCCAGCATTTT.

The chain links TRBV18 to TRBJ2-5; D ambiguous. This CDR3 is built from 11 residues. CDR1 and CDR2 from the germline V gene are KGHSH and LQKENI. The V end was cut by 3 bases, the J end by 5 bases, with 4 bases between. The CDR3 region is CASSPGETQYF. In DNA form, the CDR3 reads TGTGCCAGCTCACCTGGGGAGACCCAGTACTTC.

V is TRBV4-2 and J is TRBJ2-5; TRBD1 aligns across 12 bases. Unmatched junction bases numbered 0, after V lost 3 bases and J lost 4 bases. The CDR3 has 14 amino acids. Germline CDR1 is LGHNA and CDR2 is YNFKEQ. Here the CDR3 reads CASSQGQGAETQYF. The CDR3 nucleotides read TGTGCCAGCAGCCAGGGACAGGGGGCAGAGACCCAGTACTTC.

The chain links TRBV7-6 to TRBJ2-2, with D hard to call. The length of the CDR3 is 13 residues. Germline V CDR1 and CDR2: SGHVS, FNYEAQ. V was cut by 1 base and J by 6 bases, with 6 bases left in between. The CDR3 DNA reads as TGTGCCAGCAGCTTAGGACCCGCCGGGGAGCTGTTTTTT. Translation gives CASSLGPAGELFF.

The chain links TRBV25-1 to TRBJ2-1; no definite D call. The CDR3 runs to 13 residues. V lost 1 base to trimming and J lost 9 bases, with 10 bases between them. Germline assignment: CDR1 MGHDK and CDR2 SYGVNS. The CDR3 bases are TGTGCCAGCAGTGAATCCGGGCGGAGTGAGCAGTTCTTC. This translates into CASSESGRSEQFF.

This clone was observed once. V is TRBV7-2 and J is TRBJ2-3; TRBD2 matches 11 bases. The junction had 12 bases not matched to a gene; V was cut back by 4 bases and J by 0 bases. Germline CDR1 is SGHTA and CDR2 is FQGNSA. The CDR3 is 19 amino acids. The CDR3 region is CASSSYVPGLADSTDTQYF. The CDR3 bases are TGTGCCAGCAGCTCGTACGTGCCGGGACTAGCGGATAGCACAGATACGCAGTATTTT.

The chain couples TRBV4-3 to TRBJ2-5; 8 bases align to TRBD2. Germline V CDR1 and CDR2: LGHNA, YSLEER. The ends lost 1 base at V and 6 bases at J; junction bases unmatched: 4. The CDR3 loop spans 14 amino acids. The chain's CDR3 is CASSQVSGVKTQYF. The CDR3 region has the DNA TGCGCCAGCAGCCAAGTTAGCGGGGTTAAGACCCAGTACTTC.

This chain links TRBV5-1 with TRBJ2-7; D tentatively reads TRBD1 or TRBD2 (5 bases each). CDR1 is SGHRS, CDR2 YFSETQ, per germline. V lost 4 bases to trimming and J lost 2 bases, with 13 bases between them. The CDR3 totals 14 residues. CDR3 sequence reads: CASSPAGDPYEQYF. As DNA, the CDR3 is TGCGCCAGCAGCCCGGCCGGGGACCCCTACGAGCAGTACTTC.

The rearrangement uses TRBV4-1 and TRBJ1-5; 8 bases fit TRBD1. Trimming at V came to 5 bases and at J to 2 bases, leaving 8 bases not matched to a gene. Germline loops: CDR1 MGHRA, CDR2 YSYEKL. The length of the CDR3 is 16 residues. In nucleotides, the CDR3 is TGCGCCAGCAGCTCGTGGACAGGGTCGGGCAATCAGCCCCAGCATTTT. Translation gives CASSSWTGSGNQPQHF.

Written as DNA, the CDR3 is TGCGCCAGCAGTGAGCCCGGGACTAGCTTCGATGAGCAGTTCTTC. Its protein is CASSEPGTSFDEQFF. This rearrangement joins TRBV10-1 to TRBJ2-1; TRBD2 matches 9 bases. CDR1 is WNHNN and CDR2 is SYGVQD in the germline V gene (reference sequence). CDR3 length: 15 amino acids. V dropped 2 bases and J dropped 8; count of bases not matched to a gene: 7.